This record looks at one TCR beta chain sequence and its context. Its specificity is unknown. Per germline, CDR1 SQVTM and CDR2 ANQGSEA. V was trimmed by 7 bases and J by 4 bases, leaving 11 bases between them. The CDR3 has 12 residues. The data were obtained in a study of radiotherapy plus CTLA-4 blockade in lung cancer. About the study: Under 20% of patients responded objectively, and roughly 30% achieved disease control. Study observations and caveats: Following radiotherapy plus ipilimumab, tumor-derived TCR clones expanded in the blood.

Sequencing used immunoSEQ multiplex PCR; TCRdb keeps in-frame clones, though not all of them. This sample has roughly 98,000 clones, with around four fifths found just once. CTLA-4 blockade with ipilimumab, together with focal radiation, was given to patients with chemo-refractory metastatic non-small-cell lung cancer. The receptor was derived from a human donor with non-small cell lung cancer who had a partial response to radiotherapy plus ipilimumab. V usage is TRBV29-1 and J usage is TRBJ1-5; D may be TRBD1 (6 bases). The specimen comprised peripheral blood, sampled from a patient treated with radiotherapy plus ipilimumab. The CDR3 nucleotides read TGCAGCGCCGGTACAGGGAATCAGCCCCAGCATTTT. It codes for CSAGTGNQPQHF.